These T cell receptor beta chains were read from a single sample in a study of blood T cell repertoires in COVID-19. Libraries were prepared by immunoSEQ multiplex PCR; TCRdb keeps only in-frame clonotypes and omits some of them. The sample carries 100,000 to 150,000 clones, about two thirds recorded once. The specimen was peripheral blood. Every receptor here comes from a human donor with acute or convalescent COVID-19. The donor label of this sample is uncertain. Each CDR3 is given with its conserved first and last residue. The D gene is left open where the match is weak. Size tells how often a clone was seen (once, few, many) or the class of an expanded clone, and some rows leave it out.

V	D	size	J	DNA	CDR3
TRBV7-9	-	few	TRBJ1-6	TGTGCCAGCAGCTTAGAGACAATTAATTCACCCCTCCACTTT	CASSLETINSPLHF
TRBV5-4	TRBD2	-	TRBJ2-5	TGTGCCAGCAGCTTCCGGGCTAGCGGGGGTAAAGAGACCCAGTACTTC	CASSFRASGGKETQYF
TRBV10-3	-	-	TRBJ2-2	TGTGCCATCAGTGAGTCTTCGGGATCCGGGGAGCTGTTTTTT	CAISESSGSGELFF
TRBV19	TRBD1	-	TRBJ1-1	TGTGCCAGTAGTGCCACGGGACAGACCGCTGAAGCTTTCTTT	CASSATGQTAEAFF
TRBV29-1	TRBD2	-	TRBJ2-3	TGCAGCGTTGAGTCCCTAGCGGGGGGGCGCACAGATACGCAGTATTTT	CSVESLAGGRTDTQYF
TRBV5-6	TRBD1	-	TRBJ1-1	TGTGCCAGCAGCTGGATGACAGGGGGTCCGACTGAAGCTTTCTTT	CASSWMTGGPTEAFF
TRBV5-1	-	once	TRBJ1-2	TGCGCCAGCAGCTCCTCCCAGAGGGATGGCTACACCTTC	CASSSSQRDGYTF
TRBV2	-	-	TRBJ2-7	TGTGCCAGCAGTAGGCCCAGGGATATCTCCTACGAGCAGTACTTC	CASSRPRDISYEQYF
TRBV2	TRBD1	few	TRBJ1-6	TGTGCCAGAGGACAGGAGAATTCACCCCTCCACTTT	CARGQENSPLHF
TRBV24-1	TRBD1	-	TRBJ2-1	TGTGCCACCAGTGACTCCCGGGACAGCCCCTACAATGAGCAGTTCTTC	CATSDSRDSPYNEQFF
TRBV5-5	-	-	TRBJ1-2	TGTGCCAGCAGCTTGGGTTCGGGGGATGGCTACACCTTC	CASSLGSGDGYTF
TRBV11-2	-	-	TRBJ2-5	TGTTCCAGCAGCCCACGGACATCTTATCCAGAGACCCAGTACTTC	CSSSPRTSYPETQYF
TRBV5-1	-	few	TRBJ1-1	TGCGCCAGCAGCTTGAATCCCAGGGACACGAACACTGAAGCTTTCTTT	CASSLNPRDTNTEAFF
TRBV6-2/TRBV6-3	-	-	TRBJ1-2	TGTGCCAGCAGCCTCAGGGTGGACTATGGCTACACCTTC	CASSLRVDYGYTF
TRBV7-9	TRBD2	-	TRBJ2-2	TGTGCCAGCAGCTTAGACCGACTAGCGCGGAACACCGGGGAGCTGTTTTTT	CASSLDRLARNTGELFF
TRBV5-5	TRBD1	-	TRBJ2-2	TGTGCCAGCAGCCTCCTCAGGGGGCGAGATCTTTCGGGGGAGCTGTTTTTT	CASSLLRGRDLSGELFF
TRBV28	TRBD1	-	TRBJ2-5	TGTGCCAGCAGCATGGGACAGCGCAGTGAGACCCAGTACTTC	CASSMGQRSETQYF
TRBV5-1	-	once	TRBJ2-6	TGCGCCAGCAGCTTGGGAGGTGGGGCCAACGTCCTGACTTTC	CASSLGGGANVLTF
TRBV11-3	-	once	TRBJ2-6	TGTGCCAGCAGCTTAGGACACTCTGGGGCCAACGTCCTGACTTTC	CASSLGHSGANVLTF
TRBV4-1	-	once	TRBJ2-3	TGCGCCAGCAGCCAAGTCCCAGGCACAGATACGCAGTATTTT	CASSQVPGTDTQYF
TRBV30	-	-	TRBJ1-1	TGTGCCTGGACCACCACTACTTGGGTGAACACTGAAGCTTTCTTT	CAWTTTTWVNTEAFF
TRBV6-5	-	-	TRBJ1-1	TGTGCCAGCAACAGGGCCGCCGGGAACACTGAAGCTTTCTTT	CASNRAAGNTEAFF
TRBV3-1/TRBV3-2	TRBD2	-	TRBJ2-5	TGTGCCAGCAGCCCTGAGCGGGGGGGGGAAGAGACCCAGTACTTC	CASSPERGGEETQYF
TRBV6-5	-	-	TRBJ1-5	TGTGCCAGCAGTTACGCAGGGTTCAATCAGCCCCAGCATTTT	CASSYAGFNQPQHF
TRBV19	-	-	TRBJ2-1	TGTGCCAGTAGTCCACGGGACAATGAGCAGTTCTTC	CASSPRDNEQFF
TRBV7-9	-	-	TRBJ2-3	TGTGCCAGCAGCGAAACCTCGACAGACCCACCGAATACGCAGTATTTT	CASSETSTDPPNTQYF
TRBV6-5	TRBD2	-	TRBJ2-6	TGTGCCAGCAGCAAACTAGCGCTAGGGGCCAACGTCCTGACTTTC	CASSKLALGANVLTF
TRBV2	-	-	TRBJ1-6	TGTGCCAGCAGTGAAGTTGGGCAGGCGAGCTCCTATAATTCACCCCTCCACTTT	CASSEVGQASSYNSPLHF
TRBV24-1	-	-	TRBJ1-1	TGTGCCACCAGTGATGGCCCCAACACTGAAGCTTTCTTT	CATSDGPNTEAFF
TRBV7-2	-	-	TRBJ2-1	TGTGCCAGCAGCCGAACGGGAAGGGAGCAGTTCTTC	CASSRTGREQFF
TRBV7-9	TRBD1	many	TRBJ1-5	TGTGCCAGCAGCTTCGACAGGGATCAGCCCCAGCATTTT	CASSFDRDQPQHF
TRBV29-1	TRBD1	-	TRBJ2-5	TGCAGCTCCCGACAGGGTATAGAGACCCAGTACTTC	CSSRQGIETQYF
TRBV2	-	-	TRBJ1-1	TGTGCCAGCAGTGAAAATCAGGGGACTGAAGCTTTCTTT	CASSENQGTEAFF
TRBV14	-	-	TRBJ1-3	TGTGCCAGCAGCCGCGACATATACTCTGGAAACACCATATATTTT	CASSRDIYSGNTIYF
TRBV19	TRBD1	-	TRBJ1-1	TGTGCCAGTAGTTCGGGGGCCGGACAGGCCCGTGGAGTTGAAGCTTTCTTT	CASSSGAGQARGVEAFF
TRBV28	TRBD1	-	TRBJ1-3	TGTGCCAGCAGCACAGGGGCCCCCCTCTCTGGAAACACCATATATTTT	CASSTGAPLSGNTIYF
TRBV12-3/TRBV12-4	-	-	TRBJ1-5	TGTGCCAGCACCTACAGCCCTAATCAGCCCCAGCATTTT	CASTYSPNQPQHF
TRBV29-1	-	-	TRBJ2-3	TGCAGCGTGGACCAGGGTGACACAGATACGCAGTATTTT	CSVDQGDTDTQYF
TRBV15	TRBD1	-	TRBJ1-4	TGTGCCACCAGCAGAGGTCAGGGGGCGAATGAAAAACTGTTTTTT	CATSRGQGANEKLFF
TRBV12-3/TRBV12-4	-	-	TRBJ2-2	TGTGCCAGCAGTTACAGGAACACCGGGGAGCTGTTTTTT	CASSYRNTGELFF
TRBV2	-	-	TRBJ2-5	TGTGCCAGCAGTCCTCAGGCACAGGTGACCCAGTACTTC	CASSPQAQVTQYF
TRBV18	-	-	TRBJ2-4	TGTGCCAGCTCCCCTCAGGGAGCCAAAAACATTCAGTACTTC	CASSPQGAKNIQYF